The next 25 T cell receptor beta chains were all read from a single sample in a study of T cells in Graves' hyperthyroidism and ophthalmopathy (dated by TCRdb to about 2019). The library was made by multiplex PCR. The instrument was an Illumina HiSeq 2000. Amplification of TCR beta CDR3 regions was carried out from RNA transcripts. For the first round of RT-PCR on the TCR CDR3, the HTBI primer set was used together with the Qiagen OneStep RT-PCR kit. The public reads were reanalyzed by TCRdb: fastp trimming at Q25, MiXCR alignment, in-frame beta chains only. Identical CDR3 proteins give one entry, which carries the most common genes and DNA. This sample is represented by roughly 380,000 distinct CDR3 sequences; about a sixth of them were singletons. The top ten clonotypes cover about 16% of the sample. The specimen was blood. The receptors derive from a woman aged 35 to 49 with Graves' ophthalmopathy.

This clonotype showed up many times. The CDR3 spells CATSRDGGTSGIRETQYF. The CDR3 DNA is TGTGCCACCAGCAGAGATGGCGGGACTAGCGGGATCCGGGAGACCCAGTACTTC. The chain recombines TRBV15 with TRBJ2-5; 13 bases are shared with TRBD2. The CDR3 length is 18 residues. Trimming removed 0 bases from V and 5 bases from J; junction bases left unmatched: 9. Germline V lookup: CDR1 LNHNV, CDR2 YYDKDF (reference sequence).

This clonotype has a count of ten or more. The V and J genes are TRBV19 and TRBJ2-2; 7 bases are shared with TRBD1. In germline, CDR1 is LNHDA, CDR2 SQIVND (reference sequence). The CDR3 is 16 amino acids. Trimming at V came to 3 bases and at J to 4 bases, leaving 8 bases not matched to a gene. The CDR3 protein is CASSIRTGTSTGELFF. CDR3 in DNA: TGTGCCAGTAGTATCCGGACAGGAACCTCCACCGGGGAGCTGTTTTTT.

Many counts were recorded for this clonotype. The gene calls are TRBV7-9 and TRBJ2-7; D is unclear. Trimming took off 3 bases at V and 5 bases at J, with 17 bases between the two ends. This CDR3 has 15 residues. CDR1 and CDR2 from the germline V gene are SEHNR and FQNEAQ (reference sequence). The CDR3 coding sequence is TGTGCCAGCAGCTTTGGTAAGCAGCGCTGGGACGAGCAGTACTTC. Encoded protein: CASSFGKQRWDEQYF.

This clonotype was seen once. V usage is TRBV28 and J usage is TRBJ2-7; tentative D call: TRBD1 (6 bases). This CDR3 is built from 15 residues. The V gene lost 2 bases and the J gene lost 5 bases, with 16 bases spanning the gap. Per the germline V gene, CDR1 is MDHEN and CDR2 is SYDVKM. The CDR3 sequence: CASSLITGIIHEQYF. As DNA, the CDR3 is TGTGCCAGCAGTTTAATTACAGGGATCATACACGAGCAGTACTTC.

A note on this clonotype: One base away lies a much larger clone, so this may be a sequencing read error. The rearrangement uses TRBV29-1 and TRBJ2-2; the D gene is possibly TRBD1 (5 bases). CDR3 length: 15 amino acids. The germline gives CDR1 SQVTM, CDR2 ANQGSEA. CDR3 coding DNA: TGCACCCAAATACCGACAGTTATTATCACCGGGGAGCTGTTTTTT. It is translated as CTQIPTVIITGELFF.

Many counts were recorded for this clonotype. The chain recombines TRBV5-1 with TRBJ1-5; D remains ambiguous. The CDR3 sequence is 16 residues long. Germline loops: CDR1 SGHRS, CDR2 YFSETQ. V dropped 0 bases and J dropped 2 bases, with 12 bases sitting between them. The CDR3 sequence is CASSLAAGLCNQPQHF. CDR3 bases: TGCGCCAGCAGCTTGGCCGCGGGTTTGTGCAATCAGCCCCAGCATTTT.

The V gene is TRBV20-1, the J gene TRBJ2-7; 10 positions agree with TRBD2. Trimming took 1 base from V and 4 from J; bases not matched to a gene: 10. The CDR3 sequence is 16 residues long. CDR1 is DFQATT and CDR2 is SNEGSKA in the germline V gene (reference sequence). CDR3 DNA sequence: TGCAGTGCTAGAGGGGGGGGAGCGGGAGGGCATTACGAGCAGTACTTC. Translation gives CSARGGGAGGHYEQYF.

The sample holds many counts of this clonotype. The chain recombines TRBV7-9 with TRBJ2-5, with D tentatively TRBD2 (5 bases). Germline V lookup: CDR1 SEHNR, CDR2 FQNEAQ (reference sequence). Trimming took 6 bases from V and 3 from J, leaving 14 bases between them. The CDR3 is made up of 14 amino acids. This CDR3 reads CASSPRFGEETQYF. DNA for the CDR3: TGTGCCAGCAGTCCCCGATTCGGGGAAGAGACCCAGTACTTC.

This clonotype was observed many times. The rearrangement joins TRBV28 to TRBJ1-2; the match to TRBD1 covers 7 bases. From germline, CDR1 is MDHEN and CDR2 SYDVKM. CDR3 length equals 12 residues. V shed 6 bases, J shed 8 bases, and the junction held 6 bases outside the gene matches. The CDR3: CASSQGGKGYTF. The DNA of the CDR3 is TGTGCCAGCAGCCAGGGGGGGAAAGGCTACACCTTC.

This clonotype was seen repeatedly, ten times or more. The chain links TRBV29-1 to TRBJ2-7, with TRBD1 matching 8 bases. Per the germline V gene, CDR1 is SQVTM and CDR2 is ANQGSEA. J lost 2 bases, V lost 6 bases, and 3 bases had no gene match. The CDR3 spans 12 residues. CDR3 protein: CSVRTGPYEQYF. The CDR3 DNA is TGCAGCGTCAGGACAGGGCCCTACGAGCAGTACTTC.

This clonotype was observed many times. The V gene is TRBV29-1, the J gene TRBJ1-2, with TRBD1 as a possible D gene (6 bases). This CDR3 has 12 residues. CDR1 and CDR2 from the germline V gene are SQVTM and ANQGSEA. The V gene lost 8 bases and the J gene lost 5 bases, with 15 bases spanning the gap. The CDR3 region is CSTGQSLYGYTF. The DNA of the CDR3 is TGCAGCACCGGACAGTCTCTATATGGCTACACCTTC.

This clonotype was picked up many times. This chain connects TRBV6-1 to TRBJ2-2; TRBD2 matches 10 bases. This CDR3 has 17 amino acids. V lost 6 bases to trimming and J lost 6 bases; unmatched junction nucleotides: 13. The germline CDR1 and CDR2 sequences are MNHNS and SASEGT. The CDR3 DNA reads TGTGCCAGCAGCCCCGGGACTAGCGCCTTCCGACCCGGGGAGCTGTTTTTT. Translated: CASSPGTSAFRPGELFF.

This clonotype has at least ten counts. This sequence joins TRBV28 and TRBJ2-7, with D possibly TRBD2 on 6 matching bases. This CDR3 is built from 16 residues. V lost 5 bases to trimming and J lost 2 bases, with 19 bases between them. Germline lookup yields CDR1 MDHEN and CDR2 SYDVKM. The CDR3 nucleotides are TGTGCCAGCAGTATGGGACTCTTGGCGGACGCCTACGAGCAGTACTTC. This codes for CASSMGLLADAYEQYF.

This clonotype was counted at least ten times. The chain couples TRBV4-1 to TRBJ2-7; D is unclear. V was shortened by 2 bases and J by 0 bases, with 5 bases between the two germline ends. The CDR3 runs 13 residues. The V gene's germline CDR1 is MGHRA and CDR2 YSYEKL. This CDR3 reads CASSQLRSYEQYF. The CDR3 coding sequence is TGCGCCAGCAGCCAACTCCGCTCCTACGAGCAGTACTTC.

The V gene is TRBV7-2, the J gene TRBJ1-2; D possibly corresponds to TRBD1 (5 bases). V shed 2 bases and J shed 7 bases, with 11 bases lying between them. Germline CDR1 SGHTA, CDR2 FQGNSA. The CDR3 has 13 amino acids. DNA of the CDR3: TGTGCCAGCAGCTTACCACACAGGAGTGGCTACACCTTC. Amino acids: CASSLPHRSGYTF.

There are many counts of this clonotype. The chain combines TRBV7-2 with TRBJ1-1, with 7 nucleotides matching TRBD1. The germline V gene has CDR1 SGHTA and CDR2 FQGNSA. The trim removed 7 bases at V and 1 base at J, leaving 12 bases unmatched. The CDR3 contains 16 residues. This chain's CDR3 is CASIAVTGRWNTEAFF. The CDR3 DNA is TGTGCCAGCATAGCTGTGACAGGGCGATGGAACACTGAAGCTTTCTTT.

This clonotype was observed a handful of times. This chain links TRBV28 with TRBJ2-7, with 7 nucleotides matching TRBD1. This CDR3 contains 12 residues. V gave up 8 bases and J gave up 7 bases; unmatched junction bases: 8. The germline gives CDR1 MDHEN, CDR2 SYDVKM. This CDR3 is CASRQGSTEQYF. Written as DNA, the CDR3 is TGTGCCAGCCGACAGGGCTCTACAGAGCAGTACTTC.

Of note for this clonotype: This may be a read error: a much more frequent sequence differs by one nucleotide. The conserved phenylalanine or tryptophan normally closing the CDR3 is absent here, so this likely arose from a read error. V and J are TRBV6-1 and TRBJ2-2; 10 bases align to TRBD1. This CDR3 spans 16 amino acids. Germline V CDR1 and CDR2: MNHNS, SASEGT. DNA of the CDR3: TGTGCCGGCAGTGCCCTGACAGGGGGCGTCACCGGGGAGCTGTTTCTT. It specifies CAGSALTGGVTGELFL.

This clonotype was counted many times. V is TRBV28 and J is TRBJ1-2; the match to TRBD1 covers 12 bases. Germline trimming cut 9 bases from V and 4 bases from J; bases unmatched to any gene: 9. The CDR3 is 15 residues long. CDR1 is MDHEN and CDR2 is SYDVKM in the germline V gene. The CDR3 region is CASHKGTGGGYGYTF. The CDR3 DNA reads TGTGCCAGTCATAAAGGGACAGGGGGCGGCTATGGCTACACCTTC.

On this clonotype itself: Without the conserved terminal phenylalanine or tryptophan, this CDR3 likely stems from a read error. CDR3 in DNA: TGTGCCAGCAGCTCGGGACAGGGATCCACTGAAGCTTTCCTT. It encodes CASSSGQGSTEAFL. J is TRBJ1-1 and V is TRBV14, with 9 bases identical to TRBD1. In germline, CDR1 is SGHDN, CDR2 FVKESK. V was pared by 5 bases and J by 4 bases, with 5 bases of the junction left unmatched. This CDR3 is built from 14 residues.

The rearrangement uses TRBV14 and TRBJ1-1; 7 bases match TRBD1. V trimming: 4 bases; J trimming: 7 bases; junction bases outside the gene matches: 18. Germline CDR1 reads SGHDN; CDR2 reads FVKESK. The CDR3 is made up of 17 amino acids. CDR3 protein: CASSPPSLGGGSGEAFF. The CDR3 DNA follows: TGTGCCAGCAGCCCTCCCTCGTTAGGGGGCGGTTCTGGTGAAGCTTTCTTT.

This clonotype was recorded at least ten times. Relative to the germline gene, one junction end is altered; a read error may explain this. The chain recombines TRBV6-5 with TRBJ2-7; D perhaps matches TRBD2 (6 bases). CDR1 is MNHEY, CDR2 SVGAGI, per germline. The CDR3 contains 12 residues. This chain's CDR3 is CASSRDSHEQYF. As DNA, the CDR3 is TGTGCCAGCAGTCGGGACTCCCACGAGCAGTACTTC.

In this sample, this clonotype turned up many times. The chain joins TRBV6-1 to TRBJ2-7, with D tentatively TRBD1 (6 bases). Germline CDR1 is MNHNS and CDR2 is SASEGT. V lost 6 bases to trimming and J lost 1 base, with 16 bases between them. This CDR3 has 15 amino acids. The CDR3 loop is CASSTTGPSSYEQYF. The CDR3, as DNA: TGTGCCAGCAGCACGACAGGTCCCTCTTCCTACGAGCAGTACTTC.

In this sample, this clonotype turned up many times. V is TRBV2 and J is TRBJ2-7; D gene uncertain. Germline assignment: CDR1 SNHLY and CDR2 FYNNEI. V lost 6 bases to trimming and J lost 0 bases, with 6 bases between them. This CDR3 contains 12 residues. For the CDR3, the DNA is TGTGCCAGCAGGGCGGACTCCTACGAGCAGTACTTC. Amino acids: CASRADSYEQYF.

This clonotype has at least ten counts. The chain employs TRBV28 and TRBJ2-2; tentatively, D is TRBD2 (5 bases). CDR3 length equals 14 residues. The V end was cut by 5 bases, the J end by 6 bases, with 13 bases between. The germline CDR1 and CDR2 sequences are MDHEN and SYDVKM. The CDR3 loop reads CASSGYLASGELFF. For the CDR3, the DNA is TGTGCCAGCAGTGGTTATTTAGCGTCCGGGGAGCTGTTTTTT.